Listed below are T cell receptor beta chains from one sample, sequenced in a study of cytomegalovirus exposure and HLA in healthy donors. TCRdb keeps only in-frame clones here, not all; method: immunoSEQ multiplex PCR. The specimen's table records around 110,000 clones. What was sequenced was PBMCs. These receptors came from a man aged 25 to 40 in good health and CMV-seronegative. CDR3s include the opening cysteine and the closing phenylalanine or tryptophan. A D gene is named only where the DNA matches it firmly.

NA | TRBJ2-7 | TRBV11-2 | CASSLNPDRFYEQYF | TGTGCCAGCAGCTTAAATCCCGACAGATTTTACGAGCAGTACTTC
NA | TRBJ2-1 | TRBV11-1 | CASSLGLQGNEQFF | TGTGCCAGCAGCTTAGGCCTACAGGGCAATGAGCAGTTCTTC
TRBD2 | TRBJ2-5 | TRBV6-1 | CASSGGGAGQETQYF | TGTGCCAGCAGTGGAGGTGGAGCGGGGCAAGAGACCCAGTACTTC
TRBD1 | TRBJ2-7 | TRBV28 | CASSSATQGAGEQYF | TGTGCCAGCAGTTCAGCTACCCAGGGGGCTGGGGAGCAGTACTTC
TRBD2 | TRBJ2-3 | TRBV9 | CASSVGTSGGHTDTQYF | TGTGCCAGCAGCGTAGGGACTAGCGGGGGGCACACAGATACGCAGTATTTT
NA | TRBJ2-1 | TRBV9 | CASSTGGLSYNEQFF | TGTGCCAGCAGCACCGGGGGGCTCTCCTACAATGAGCAGTTCTTC
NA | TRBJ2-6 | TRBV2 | CARQGSGANVLTF | TGTGCCAGACAGGGCTCTGGGGCCAACGTCCTGACTTTC
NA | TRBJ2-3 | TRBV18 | CASSPPGGTDTQYF | TGTGCCAGCTCACCACCAGGGGGCACAGATACGCAGTATTTT
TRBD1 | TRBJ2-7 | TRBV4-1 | CASSQVPTGYEQYF | TGCGCCAGCAGCCAAGTCCCGACAGGGTACGAGCAGTACTTC
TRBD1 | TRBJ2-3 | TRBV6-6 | CASSTRTGGTDTQYF | TGTGCCAGCAGTACTCGGACAGGGGGGACAGATACGCAGTATTTT
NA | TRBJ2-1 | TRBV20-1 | CSVEGGNEQFF | TGCAGTGTGGAGGGCGGCAATGAGCAGTTCTTC
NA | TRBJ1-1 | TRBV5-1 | CASSLGRAYQGEAFF | TGCGCCAGCAGCTTGGGCCGTGCCTACCAGGGTGAAGCTTTCTTT
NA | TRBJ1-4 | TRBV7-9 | CASSSQGGANEKLFF | TGTGCCAGCAGCTCGCAGGGTGGAGCTAATGAAAAACTGTTTTTT
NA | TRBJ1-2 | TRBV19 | CASSPGPGTGGYTF | TGTGCCAGTAGTCCTGGACCCGGAACAGGGGGCTACACCTTC
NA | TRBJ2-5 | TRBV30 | CAWSGISRETQYF | TGTGCCTGGAGTGGGATCTCTAGGGAGACCCAGTACTTC
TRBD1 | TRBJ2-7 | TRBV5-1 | CASSLEGTGLYEQYF | TGCGCCAGCAGCTTGGAAGGGACAGGCCTCTACGAGCAGTACTTC
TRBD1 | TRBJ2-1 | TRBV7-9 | CASSLTPGDRGYNEQFF | TGTGCCAGCAGCCTTACCCCCGGGGACAGGGGATATAATGAGCAGTTCTTC
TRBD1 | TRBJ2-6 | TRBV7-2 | CASSHRQGSGANVLTF | TGTGCCAGCAGCCACAGACAGGGCTCTGGGGCCAACGTCCTGACTTTC
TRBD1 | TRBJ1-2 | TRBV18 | CASSPWTGVDGYTF | TGTGCCAGCTCACCATGGACAGGGGTCGATGGCTACACCTTC
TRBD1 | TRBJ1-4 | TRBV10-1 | CASSESRDRGTATNEKLFF | TGCGCCAGCAGTGAGTCGAGGGACAGGGGCACCGCAACTAATGAAAAACTGTTTTTT
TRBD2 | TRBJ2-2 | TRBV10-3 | CAISGRGGEHGELFF | TGTGCCATCAGTGGCCGCGGGGGGGAACACGGGGAGCTGTTTTTT
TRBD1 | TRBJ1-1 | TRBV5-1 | CASSPGQGWNTEAFF | TGCGCCAGCAGTCCCGGACAGGGTTGGAACACTGAAGCTTTCTTT
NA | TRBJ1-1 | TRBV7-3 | CASSVTANTEAFF | TGTGCCAGCAGCGTGACAGCGAACACTGAAGCTTTCTTT
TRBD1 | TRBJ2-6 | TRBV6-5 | CASSSGQAGANVLTF | TGTGCCAGCAGTTCAGGACAGGCTGGGGCCAACGTCCTGACTTTC
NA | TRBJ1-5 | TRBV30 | CAWQSSGNQPQHF | TGTGCCTGGCAATCTTCGGGCAATCAGCCCCAGCATTTT
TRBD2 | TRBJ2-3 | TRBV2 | CASSAVTGGLGTQYF | TGTGCCAGCAGTGCCGTGACGGGGGGGCTGGGGACGCAGTATTTT
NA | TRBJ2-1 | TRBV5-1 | CASSLVAASSYNEQFF | TGCGCCAGCAGCTTGGTTGCGGCGAGCTCCTACAATGAGCAGTTCTTC
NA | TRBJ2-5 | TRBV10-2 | CASSEIAGRETQYF | TGCGCCAGCAGTGAGATTGCAGGGCGGGAGACCCAGTACTTC
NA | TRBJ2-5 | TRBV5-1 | CASSFLPPETQYF | TGCGCCAGCAGCTTTCTTCCTCCGGAGACCCAGTACTTC
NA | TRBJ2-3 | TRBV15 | CATSRESGLACPYTQYF | TGTGCCACCAGCAGAGAATCCGGGCTAGCGTGCCCGTACACGCAGTATTTT
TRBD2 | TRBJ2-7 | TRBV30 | CAWSRLAGAAEQYF | TGTGCCTGGAGTAGGTTAGCGGGGGCGGCCGAGCAGTACTTC
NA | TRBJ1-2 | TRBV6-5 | CASSTLLANYGYTF | TGTGCCAGCAGTACCCTTTTAGCTAACTATGGCTACACCTTC
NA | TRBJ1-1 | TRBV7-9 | CASSAQGDTEAFF | TGTGCCAGCAGCGCCCAGGGTGACACTGAAGCTTTCTTT
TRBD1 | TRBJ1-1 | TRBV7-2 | CASSGQGMNTEAFF | TGTGCCAGCAGCGGACAGGGAATGAACACTGAAGCTTTCTTT
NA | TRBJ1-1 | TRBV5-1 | CASSLVGAPTTEAFF | TGCGCCAGCAGCTTGGTAGGGGCCCCGACGACTGAAGCTTTCTTT
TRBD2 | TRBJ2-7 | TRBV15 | CATSRGGTSGGARDEQYF | TGTGCCACCAGCAGAGGGGGGACTAGCGGGGGGGCCAGGGACGAGCAGTACTTC
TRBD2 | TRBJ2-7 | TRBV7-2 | CASSYTGTSISYEQYF | TGTGCCAGCAGCTATACCGGGACTAGTATTTCCTACGAGCAGTACTTC
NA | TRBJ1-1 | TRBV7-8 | CASSPDRWGGTEAFF | TGTGCCAGCAGCCCAGACAGGTGGGGAGGGACTGAAGCTTTCTTT
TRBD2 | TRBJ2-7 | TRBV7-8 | CASSQRERGLSYEQYF | TGTGCCAGCAGCCAGAGGGAGCGGGGGCTTTCCTACGAGCAGTACTTC
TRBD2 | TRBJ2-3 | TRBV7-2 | CASSLPGGLTDTQYF | TGTGCCAGCAGCTTACCGGGGGGGCTCACAGATACGCAGTATTTT
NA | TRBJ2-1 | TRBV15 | CATSRDEGVNEQFF | TGTGCCACCAGCAGAGATGAGGGGGTCAATGAGCAGTTCTTC
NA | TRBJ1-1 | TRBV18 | CASARAGNTEAFF | TGTGCCAGCGCGAGGGCAGGGAACACTGAAGCTTTCTTT
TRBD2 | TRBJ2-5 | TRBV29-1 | CSVGASGGQTQYF | TGCAGCGTTGGGGCTAGCGGTGGACAGACCCAGTACTTC
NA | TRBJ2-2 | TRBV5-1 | CASQRREAGELFF | TGCGCCAGCCAAAGGCGAGAGGCCGGGGAGCTGTTTTTT
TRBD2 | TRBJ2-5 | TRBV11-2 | CASSQGASGGAETQYF | TGTGCCAGCAGTCAGGGAGCAAGCGGGGGGGCGGAGACCCAGTACTTC
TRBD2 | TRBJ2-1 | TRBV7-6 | CASSRRGLAVGYNEQFF | TGTGCCAGCAGCCGCCGGGGACTAGCTGTGGGATACAATGAGCAGTTCTTC
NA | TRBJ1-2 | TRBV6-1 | CASSEGAYGYTF | TGTGCCAGCAGTGAGGGGGCCTATGGCTACACCTTC
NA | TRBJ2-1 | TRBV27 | CASSWAQRNSEQFF | TGTGCCAGCTCTTGGGCGCAACGGAACAGTGAGCAGTTCTTC